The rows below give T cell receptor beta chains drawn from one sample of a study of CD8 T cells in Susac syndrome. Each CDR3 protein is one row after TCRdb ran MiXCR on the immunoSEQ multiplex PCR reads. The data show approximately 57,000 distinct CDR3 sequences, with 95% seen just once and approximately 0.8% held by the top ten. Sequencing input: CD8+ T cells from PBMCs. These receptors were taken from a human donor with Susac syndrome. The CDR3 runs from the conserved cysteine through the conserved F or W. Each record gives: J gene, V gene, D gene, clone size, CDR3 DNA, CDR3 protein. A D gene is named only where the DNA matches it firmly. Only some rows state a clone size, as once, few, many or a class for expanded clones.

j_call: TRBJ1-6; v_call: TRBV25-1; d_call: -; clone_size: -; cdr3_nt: TGTGCCAGCAGTCTGCCGGGGAGCTCCTATAATTCACCCCTCCACTTT; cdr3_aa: CASSLPGSSYNSPLHF
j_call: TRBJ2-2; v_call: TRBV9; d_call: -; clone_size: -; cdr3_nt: TGTGCCAGCAGCGTAGTGGACGGGGAGCTGTTTTTT; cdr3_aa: CASSVVDGELFF
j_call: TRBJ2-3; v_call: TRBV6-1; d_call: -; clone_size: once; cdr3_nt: TGTGCCAGCAGTGAAGCCCCAGGGATTGGCACAGATACGCAGTATTTT; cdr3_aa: CASSEAPGIGTDTQYF
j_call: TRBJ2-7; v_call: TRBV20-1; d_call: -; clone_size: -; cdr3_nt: TGCAGTGCTAGATCCACTGACAGGTCCTGGGAGCAGTACTTC; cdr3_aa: CSARSTDRSWEQYF
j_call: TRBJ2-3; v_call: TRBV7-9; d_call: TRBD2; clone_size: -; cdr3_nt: TGTGCCAGCAGAATAACGACTAGCGGGGTTATCACAGATACGCAGTATTTT; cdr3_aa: CASRITTSGVITDTQYF
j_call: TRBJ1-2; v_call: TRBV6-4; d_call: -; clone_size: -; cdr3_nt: TGTGCCAGACCCCCCGGTGACAGTACAGGGTTGGTGTTTGGCTACACCTTC; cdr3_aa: CARPPGDSTGLVFGYTF
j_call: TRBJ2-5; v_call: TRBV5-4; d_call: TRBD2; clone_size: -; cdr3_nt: TGTGCCAGCAGCGGGGGACTAGCTGGTGAGACCCAGTACTTC; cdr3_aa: CASSGGLAGETQYF
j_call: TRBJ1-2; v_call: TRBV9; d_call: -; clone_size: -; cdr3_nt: TGTGCCAGCAGCGAGCCTCCTGGGACGGGGCGAAGGGGCTACACCTTC; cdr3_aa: CASSEPPGTGRRGYTF
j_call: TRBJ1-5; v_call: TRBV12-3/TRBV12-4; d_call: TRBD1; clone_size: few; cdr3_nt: TGTGCCAGCAGTTCGGCTGACAGGGGAAGTCAGCCCCAGCATTTT; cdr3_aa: CASSSADRGSQPQHF
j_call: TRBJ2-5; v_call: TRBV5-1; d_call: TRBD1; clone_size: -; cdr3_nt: TGCGCCAGCAGCCAAGCCAGGGACAGGTGGGGAGAGACCCAGTACTTC; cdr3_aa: CASSQARDRWGETQYF
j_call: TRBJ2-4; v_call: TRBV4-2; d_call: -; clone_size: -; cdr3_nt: TGTGCCAGCAGCCAACTACCCGGACTAGCCAAAAACATTCAGTACTTC; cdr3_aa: CASSQLPGLAKNIQYF
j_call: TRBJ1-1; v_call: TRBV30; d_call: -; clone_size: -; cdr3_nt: TGTGCCTGGAGTGTAAGTGCTGAAGCTTTCTTT; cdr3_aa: CAWSVSAEAFF
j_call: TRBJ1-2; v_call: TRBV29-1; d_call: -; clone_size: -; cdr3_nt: TGCAGCGTTGGGAGTAGGACGGACGGGAACTATGGCTACACCTTC; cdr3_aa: CSVGSRTDGNYGYTF
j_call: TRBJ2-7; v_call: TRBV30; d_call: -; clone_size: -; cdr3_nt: TGTGCCTGGAGTGGATTGGCTGATAACGAGCAGTACTTC; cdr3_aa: CAWSGLADNEQYF
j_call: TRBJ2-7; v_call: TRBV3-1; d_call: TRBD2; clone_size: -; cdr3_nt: TGTGCCAGCAGCCAAGTTTCTCCGGGACTAGTGGGCGAGCAGTACTTC; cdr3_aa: CASSQVSPGLVGEQYF
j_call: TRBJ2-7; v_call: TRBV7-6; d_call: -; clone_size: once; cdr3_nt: TGTGCCAGCAGCTTAGCGGGAGTACCTACTTACGAGCAGTACTTC; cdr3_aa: CASSLAGVPTYEQYF
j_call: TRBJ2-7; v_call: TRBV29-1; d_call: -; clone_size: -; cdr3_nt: TGCAGCGTTGAAGCGGCAGCCGACTACGAGCAGTACTTC; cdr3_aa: CSVEAAADYEQYF
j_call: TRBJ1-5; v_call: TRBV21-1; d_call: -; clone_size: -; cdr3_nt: TGTGCCAGCAGCAAACTGACAGGGGGCGGACATCAGCCCCAGCATTTT; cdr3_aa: CASSKLTGGGHQPQHF
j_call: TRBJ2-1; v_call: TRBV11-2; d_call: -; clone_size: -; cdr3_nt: TGTGCCAGCAGCTACGGGTGGGGGAATCGCGGTGTGCAGTTCTTC; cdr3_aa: CASSYGWGNRGVQFF
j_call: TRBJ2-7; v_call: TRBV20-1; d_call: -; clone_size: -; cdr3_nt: TGCAGTGCTAGTCACCCCTTGGCCAGGCCGGGGTACGAGCAGTACTTC; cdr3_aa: CSASHPLARPGYEQYF
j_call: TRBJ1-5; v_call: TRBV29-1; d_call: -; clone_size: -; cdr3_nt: TGCAGCGTTAGCGGCCAGAGCAATCAGCCCCAGCATTTT; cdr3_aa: CSVSGQSNQPQHF
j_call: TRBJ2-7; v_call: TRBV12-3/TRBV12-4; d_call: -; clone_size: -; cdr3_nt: TGTGCCAGCAGTTTTACCGATGCAAACGAGCAGTACTTC; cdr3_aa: CASSFTDANEQYF
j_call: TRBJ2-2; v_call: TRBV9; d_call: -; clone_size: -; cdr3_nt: TGTGCCAGCAGCTTTACAGGAGCCGGGGAGCTGTTTTTT; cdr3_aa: CASSFTGAGELFF
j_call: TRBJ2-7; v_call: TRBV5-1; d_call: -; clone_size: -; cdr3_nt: TGCGCCAGCAGCTTTGGCTGGGCCTACGAGCAGTACTTC; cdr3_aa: CASSFGWAYEQYF
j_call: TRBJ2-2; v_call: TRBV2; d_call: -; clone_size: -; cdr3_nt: TGTGCCAGCAGGGCCCCCACCGGGGAGCTGTTTTTT; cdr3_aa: CASRAPTGELFF
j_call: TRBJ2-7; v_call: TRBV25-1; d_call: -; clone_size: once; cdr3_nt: TGTGCCAGCAACTCCGGGACATCCTACGAGCAGTACTTC; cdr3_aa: CASNSGTSYEQYF
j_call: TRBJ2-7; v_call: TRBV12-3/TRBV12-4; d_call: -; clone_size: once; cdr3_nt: TGTGCCAGCAGCTCCGGACCCCTGAGCTCCTACGAGCAGTACTTC; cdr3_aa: CASSSGPLSSYEQYF
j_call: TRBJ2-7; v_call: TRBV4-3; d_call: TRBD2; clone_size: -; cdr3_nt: TGCGCCAGCAGCCACACTAGCGGGGGCAAACCCTACGAGCAGTACTTC; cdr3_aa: CASSHTSGGKPYEQYF
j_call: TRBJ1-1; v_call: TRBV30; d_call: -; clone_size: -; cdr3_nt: TGTGCCTGGAGTGGACGTGTCCCTGAAGCTTTCTTT; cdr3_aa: CAWSGRVPEAFF
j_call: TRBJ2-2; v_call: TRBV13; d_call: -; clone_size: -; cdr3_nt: TGTGCCAGCAGCTCCGTCGTGACCGGGGAGCTGTTTTTT; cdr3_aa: CASSSVVTGELFF
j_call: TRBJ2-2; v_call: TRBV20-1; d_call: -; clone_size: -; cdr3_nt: TGCAGTGCTAGTACTGCCAACACCGGGGAGCTGTTTTTT; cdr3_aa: CSASTANTGELFF
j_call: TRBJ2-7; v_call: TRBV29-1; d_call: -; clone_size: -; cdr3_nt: TGCAGCGTTGAAGATCGGACCGGACGGGGGCGCTCCTACGAGCAGTACTTC; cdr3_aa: CSVEDRTGRGRSYEQYF
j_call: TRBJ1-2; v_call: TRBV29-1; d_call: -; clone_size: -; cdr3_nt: TGCAGCGTTACCTCCAACAATAACCGGGACGAGAACTATGGCTACACCTTC; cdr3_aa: CSVTSNNNRDENYGYTF
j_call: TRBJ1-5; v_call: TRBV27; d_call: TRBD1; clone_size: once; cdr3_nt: TGTGCCAGCCGGAAGGGGGCCAGCAATCAGCCCCAGCATTTT; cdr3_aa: CASRKGASNQPQHF
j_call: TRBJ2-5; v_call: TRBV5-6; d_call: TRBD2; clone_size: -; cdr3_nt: TGTGCCAGCAGCTTGGTCGGTAGCGGGGGGGCCTGGGAGACCCAGTACTTC; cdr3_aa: CASSLVGSGGAWETQYF
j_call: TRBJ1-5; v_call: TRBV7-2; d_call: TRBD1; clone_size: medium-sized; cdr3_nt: TGTGCCAGCAGCCAAGGGGGACAGGGCGATCAGCCCCAGCATTTT; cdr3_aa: CASSQGGQGDQPQHF
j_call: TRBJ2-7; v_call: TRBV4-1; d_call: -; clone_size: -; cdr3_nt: TGCGCCAGCAGCCAAGATGCCGGCTACGAGCAGTACTTC; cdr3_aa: CASSQDAGYEQYF
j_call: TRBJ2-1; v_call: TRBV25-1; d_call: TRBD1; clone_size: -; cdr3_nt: TGTGCCAGCAGTGGGCTCTCGGGACAGTACAGGGTCTTC; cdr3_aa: CASSGLSGQYRVF
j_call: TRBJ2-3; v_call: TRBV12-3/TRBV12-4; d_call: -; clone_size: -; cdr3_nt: TGTGCCAGCAGTTCGCCACCTGGGGCCCCAGATACGCAGTATTTT; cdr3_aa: CASSSPPGAPDTQYF
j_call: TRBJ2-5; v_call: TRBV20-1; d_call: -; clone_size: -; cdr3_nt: TGCAGTGCTAGTCAGGGACACCAAGAGACCCAGTACTTC; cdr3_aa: CSASQGHQETQYF
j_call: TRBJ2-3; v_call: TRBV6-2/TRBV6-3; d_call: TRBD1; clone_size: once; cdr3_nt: TGTGCCAGCAGCCCCGGACAGGGGGGGTGGGCGCAGTATTTT; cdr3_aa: CASSPGQGGWAQYF
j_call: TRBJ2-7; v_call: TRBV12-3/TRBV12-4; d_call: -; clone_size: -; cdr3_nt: TGTGCCAGCGGCTACGAGCAGTACTTC; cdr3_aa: CASGYEQYF
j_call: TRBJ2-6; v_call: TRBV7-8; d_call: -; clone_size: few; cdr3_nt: TGTGCCAGCAGCTTAAACAGCCTCTCTGGGGCCAACGTCCTGACTTTC; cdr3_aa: CASSLNSLSGANVLTF
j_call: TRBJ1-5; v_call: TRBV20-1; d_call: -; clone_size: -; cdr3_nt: TGCAGTGCTAGAGATCCCAGGGGTGACAATCAGCCCCAGCATTTT; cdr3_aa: CSARDPRGDNQPQHF
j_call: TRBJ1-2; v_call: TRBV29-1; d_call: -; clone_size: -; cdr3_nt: TGCAGCGTTCCGGTGGCGTCAGGAGACTATGGCTACACCTTC; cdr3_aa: CSVPVASGDYGYTF
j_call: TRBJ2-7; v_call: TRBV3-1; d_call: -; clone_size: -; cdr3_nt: TGTGCCAGCAGCCCCCGACTAGTCTACGAGCAGTACTTC; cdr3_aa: CASSPRLVYEQYF
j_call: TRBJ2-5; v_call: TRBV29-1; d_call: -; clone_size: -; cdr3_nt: TGCAGCGTTCAAGACAATGGGGGAGAGACCCAGTACTTC; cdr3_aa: CSVQDNGGETQYF
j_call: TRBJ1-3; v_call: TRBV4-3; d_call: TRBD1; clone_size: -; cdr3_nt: TGCGCCAGCAGCCTTGCGACAGGGGCGGGAAACACCATATATTTT; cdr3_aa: CASSLATGAGNTIYF